These 26 T cell receptor beta chains share one sample of origin, sequenced in a study of CD8 T cells in Susac syndrome. Random-hexamer reverse transcription was applied to roughly 0.5 to 1 ug RNA. MiXCR was run by TCRdb on the immunoSEQ multiplex PCR reads, yielding one entry per CDR3 protein. The repertoire has roughly 110,000 distinct CDR3 sequences, around 92% of them found once; the top ten carry approximately 0.13%. The sample comprised CD8+ T cells from PBMCs. The source of these receptors is a human donor in good health.

The chain combines TRBV29-1 with TRBJ1-3, with D unclear. The V gene lost 6 bases and the J gene lost 0 bases, with 9 bases spanning the gap. Germline V gene sequence: CDR1 SQVTM, CDR2 ANQGSEA. CDR3 length equals 13 residues. CDR3: CSVGQVSGNTIYF. Here the CDR3 DNA reads TGCAGCGTGGGCCAGGTCTCTGGAAACACCATATATTTT.

The chain has TRBV20-1 and TRBJ2-7, with D hard to call. Germline CDR1 DFQATT, CDR2 SNEGSKA (reference sequence). V lost 3 bases, J lost 0 bases, and 15 bases lay in between. The CDR3 has 15 amino acids. The CDR3, as DNA: TGCAGTGCTAGTGGCTTTAGGGCGGACTCCTACGAGCAGTACTTC. This encodes CSASGFRADSYEQYF.

The J gene is TRBJ2-5, the V gene TRBV7-9, with TRBD2 as a possible D gene (6 bases). Germline CDR1 is SEHNR and CDR2 is FQNEAQ (reference sequence). The CDR3 has 16 amino acids. Between the trimmed V and J ends, which lost 2 bases and 5 bases, there was a span of 18 bases. CDR3 sequence: CASSLRGDLPRETQYF. The CDR3 coding sequence is TGTGCCAGCAGCTTACGAGGGGACTTACCCCGGGAGACCCAGTACTTC.

The chain joins TRBV5-1 to TRBJ1-4, with D maybe TRBD1 (6 bases). Between the trimmed V and J ends, which lost 7 bases and 3 bases, there was a span of 13 bases. Germline CDR1 reads SGHRS; CDR2 reads YFSETQ. The CDR3 has 14 amino acids. The CDR3 nucleotides are TGCGCCAGCCGGGTAGGGGGATCTAATGAAAAACTGTTTTTT. It codes for CASRVGGSNEKLFF.

The chain couples TRBV12-3 or TRBV12-4 to TRBJ1-1; TRBD1 matches 10 bases. V was clipped by 4 bases and J by 6 bases; unmatched bases: 5. There are 14 residues in the CDR3. CDR3: CASSYGQGGPEAFF. CDR3 DNA sequence: TGTGCCAGCAGTTACGGACAGGGGGGTCCTGAAGCTTTCTTT.

This chain uses TRBV11-1 with TRBJ1-4; TRBD1 might be the D (6 bases). V gave up 4 bases and J gave up 8 bases, with 23 bases separating them. The germline V gene has CDR1 SGHAT and CDR2 FQDESV (reference sequence). This CDR3 has 17 residues. DNA for the CDR3: TGTGCCAGCAGCTCCTCTGGGCAGGGGAAGGCGGAAGAAAAACTGTTTTTT. Residues: CASSSSGQGKAEEKLFF.

This chain uses TRBV20-1 with TRBJ2-5; 8 bases match TRBD1. The junction had 15 bases not matched to a gene; V was cut back by 0 bases and J by 12 bases. The CDR3 length is 15 residues. Per germline, CDR1 DFQATT and CDR2 SNEGSKA (reference sequence). DNA for the CDR3: TGCAGTGCTAGAGATAGGGGGACAGGCGGACTGGTCAAGTACTTC. Translated: CSARDRGTGGLVKYF.

Comment on this clonotype: One end of the junction fails to match germline, which may point to a read error. The DNA for the CDR3 is TGTGCCAGCAGCCCACCTGGGACTAGCATAGATACGCAGTATTTT. Translation: CASSPPGTSIDTQYF. V gene TRBV9 combines with J gene TRBJ2-3; 9 nucleotides agree with TRBD2. Germline V gene lookup returns CDR1 SGDLS and CDR2 YYNGEE. CDR3 length: 15 residues.

The chain carries TRBV20-1 and TRBJ2-2; no firm D call. The length of the CDR3 is 13 residues. Germline assignment: CDR1 DFQATT and CDR2 SNEGSKA (reference sequence). Trimming stripped 2 bases from V and 3 bases from J, with 7 bases between. The CDR3 nucleotides read TGCAGTGCTAGATACGAGGACACCGGGGAGCTGTTTTTT. Amino acid sequence: CSARYEDTGELFF.

The chain is built from TRBV29-1 and TRBJ1-1, with D uncertain. CDR1 is SQVTM, CDR2 ANQGSEA, per germline. The length of the CDR3 is 13 residues. The germline V and J ends were trimmed by 7 bases and 5 bases, with 17 bases remaining between them. This CDR3 is CSAGGLLGTEAFF. The DNA of the CDR3 is TGCAGCGCCGGAGGGCTTTTGGGGACTGAAGCTTTCTTT.

This clonotype was observed a few times. The DNA of the CDR3 is TGTGCCAGCAGTTACTCGAATCGGCAAGGTCAGCCCCAGCATTTT. Translation: CASSYSNRQGQPQHF. The chain combines TRBV6-5 with TRBJ1-5; D not resolved. The CDR3 is 15 amino acids. Germline assignment: CDR1 MNHEY and CDR2 SVGAGI. Deletions cut 0 bases from V and 6 bases from J, with 12 bases between.

The chain carries TRBV6-5 and TRBJ1-1; a weak D match, TRBD1 (6 bases). V lost 0 bases, J lost 3 bases, and 11 bases lay in between. CDR3 length: 15 amino acids. CDR1 and CDR2 (germline): MNHEY, SVGAGI. The CDR3 is CASSYSNGGYTEAFF. Here the CDR3 DNA reads TGTGCCAGCAGTTACTCGAACGGGGGCTACACTGAAGCTTTCTTT.

V usage is TRBV6-2 or TRBV6-3 and J usage is TRBJ2-7; D call uncertain. Germline V gene data show CDR1 as MNHEY and CDR2 as SVGEGT. Trimming left V 0 bases short and J 6 bases short, with 6 bases between. CDR3 length equals 12 residues. In DNA form, the CDR3 reads TGTGCCAGCAGTTACTCGAATAGCGAGCAGTACTTC. It translates to CASSYSNSEQYF.

The V call is TRBV10-3, the J call TRBJ2-1; 9 positions match TRBD2. This CDR3 contains 16 residues. Per germline, CDR1 ENHRY and CDR2 SYGVKD. Unmatched junction bases numbered 9, after V lost 1 base and J lost 8 bases. CDR3 sequence reads: CAISEWAGTSKDEQFF. The DNA for the CDR3 is TGTGCCATCAGTGAGTGGGCCGGGACTAGCAAGGATGAGCAGTTCTTC.

This chain connects TRBV5-1 to TRBJ2-4; D remains unclear. The V and J ends lost 5 bases and 0 bases respectively, with 15 bases between them. The germline CDR1 and CDR2 sequences are SGHRS and YFSETQ. The CDR3 runs to 16 residues. Written as DNA, the CDR3 is TGCGCCAGCAGTGAACGCCCTACCCTAGCCAAAAACATTCAGTACTTC. It encodes CASSERPTLAKNIQYF.

In nucleotides, the CDR3 is TGCAGTGCTCCCCGAGGGAGGCTAGCTAGCGACGAGCAGTACTTC. It is translated as CSAPRGRLASDEQYF. The chain is built from TRBV20-1 and TRBJ2-7, with D perhaps matching TRBD2 (6 bases). V lost 5 bases and J 5 bases, leaving 22 bases between the germline ends. CDR1 is DFQATT and CDR2 is SNEGSKA in the germline V gene (reference sequence). The CDR3 covers 15 residues.

V is TRBV29-1 and J is TRBJ1-1, with TRBD1 matching over 7 bases. The CDR3 is 14 residues long. The V gene's germline CDR1 is SQVTM and CDR2 ANQGSEA. Trimming cost V 4 bases and J 6 bases; bases outside gene matches: 11. This CDR3 reads CSVVIPTGKAEAFF. DNA of the CDR3: TGCAGCGTTGTTATCCCGACAGGGAAGGCTGAAGCTTTCTTT.

V is TRBV20-1 and J is TRBJ1-2, with TRBD1 matching over 7 bases. The V and J ends lost 5 bases and 3 bases, in that order; junction bases with no gene match: 3. This CDR3 contains 12 residues. Per the germline V gene, CDR1 is DFQATT and CDR2 is SNEGSKA (reference sequence). Here the CDR3 DNA reads TGCAGTGCTCCTACAGGGGACTATGGCTACACCTTC. Residues: CSAPTGDYGYTF.

This rearrangement joins TRBV27 to TRBJ1-5; D is ambiguous. V lost 4 bases and J 7 bases, leaving 11 bases between the germline ends. The CDR3 runs to 13 residues. The germline gives CDR1 MNHEY, CDR2 SMNVEV (reference sequence). This CDR3 is CASSYSGLQPQHF. The CDR3 DNA follows: TGTGCCAGCAGTTACTCCGGTTTACAGCCCCAGCATTTT.

The rearrangement joins TRBV27 to TRBJ2-2; D is unresolved. With 5 bases removed from V and 0 bases from J, the gap between germline ends came to 10 bases. CDR3 length equals 15 residues. Germline V gene data show CDR1 as MNHEY and CDR2 as SMNVEV (reference sequence). The CDR3 DNA follows: TGTGCCAGCAGTCTAAGACTTACGAACACCGGGGAGCTGTTTTTT. It encodes CASSLRLTNTGELFF.

V is TRBV7-8 and J is TRBJ2-7, with a tentative D call TRBD1 (6 bases). This CDR3 spans 13 amino acids. Germline V gene data show CDR1 as SGHVS and CDR2 as FQNEAQ. V was clipped by 1 base and J by 7 bases, with 11 bases between them. The CDR3 DNA follows: TGTGCCAGCAGCTTAGAGGACAGCCGGGAGCAGTACTTC. It encodes CASSLEDSREQYF.

The gene calls are TRBV19 and TRBJ1-5, with unresolved D. CDR3 length equals 12 residues. The germline gives CDR1 LNHDA, CDR2 SQIVND (reference sequence). Trimming took 4 bases from V and 6 from J, leaving 7 bases between them. The CDR3 coding sequence is TGTGCCAGTAGTACCCCTATTCAGCCCCAGCATTTT. It encodes CASSTPIQPQHF.

This chain connects TRBV12-3 or TRBV12-4 to TRBJ1-2; D is unclear. Trimming removed 1 base from V and 4 bases from J, with 13 bases in between. The CDR3 sequence is 15 residues long. CDR3 sequence: CASSLEIRALYGYTF. CDR3 sequence (DNA): TGTGCCAGCAGTTTAGAAATTAGGGCACTCTATGGCTACACCTTC.

The J gene is TRBJ2-1, the V gene TRBV4-2, with 10 bases aligning to TRBD2. V shed 0 bases and J 5 bases; nucleotides not matched to a gene: 4. The CDR3 sequence is 16 residues long. Germline V gene data show CDR1 as LGHNA and CDR2 as YNFKEQ. CDR3 DNA: TGTGCCAGCAGCCAAGACGGGACTAGCGTTAACAATGAGCAGTTCTTC. The encoded protein is CASSQDGTSVNNEQFF.

In its sample, this clonotype was seen a few times. The V gene is TRBV12-3 or TRBV12-4, the J gene TRBJ2-7; 9 bases are shared with TRBD2. V was pared by 5 bases and J by 4 bases, with 3 bases of the junction left unmatched. This CDR3 has 13 amino acids. DNA for the CDR3: TGTGCCAGCAGTCTGGCGGGGGGGTACGAGCAGTACTTC. Its translation: CASSLAGGYEQYF.

V gene TRBV2 combines with J gene TRBJ2-7; 7 bases line up with TRBD1. V was clipped by 7 bases and J by 4 bases; unmatched bases: 13. This CDR3 is 15 amino acids long. The germline CDR1 and CDR2 sequences are SNHLY and FYNNEI. The CDR3 here is CASTSPGDSQYEQYF. The CDR3, as DNA: TGTGCCAGCACGTCACCCGGGGACAGTCAGTACGAGCAGTACTTC. Full variable domain (missing parts from reference TRBV2 and TRBJ2-7): EPEVTQTPSHQVTQMGQEVILRCVPISNHLYFYWYRQILGQKVEFLVSFYNNEISEKSEIFDDQFSVERPDGSNFTLKIRSTKLEDSAMYFCASTSPGDSQYEQYFGPGTRLTVT.